This TCR beta chain was profiled in a study of metastatic and nonmetastatic thyroid tumors. Thyroid surgery took place with no prior treatment in any patient. TCRdb used MiXCR to call clones anew from the PCR reads. Here the sample spans about 23,000 clones, approximately 30% being singletons. This CDR3 is built from 16 residues. In germline, CDR1 is MRHNA, CDR2 SNTAGT. The table lists this clone with a few counts. Its antigen is not identified. The junction does not match germline at one end; this may be a read error. Findings and limits, study-wide: Significantly greater TCR beta diversity was reportedly found in malignant thyroid tumors than in benign nodules (in blood and tumor).

This TCR was sampled from a female donor with papillary thyroid cancer or a benign thyroid nodule (not recorded which). Some clones in this sample may be carry-over from other donors' samples. The chain couples TRBV6-4 to TRBJ2-3; D could derive from TRBD1 or TRBD2 (7 bases each). Sequencing was carried out using tumor tissue. CDR3 protein: CASSDSGGRGTDTQYF. The CDR3 nucleotides read TGTGCCAGCAGTGACTCTGGCGGGAGAGGGACAGATACTCAGTATTTT.